This T cell receptor beta chain emerged from a study of blood T cell repertoires in COVID-19. The overall study: Nucleic acid was either cDNA or gDNA, and it came from T cells, B-cell-depleted T cells, or PBMCs.

The CDR3 runs 14 residues. Trimming at V came to 2 bases and at J to 4 bases, leaving 2 bases not matched to a gene. Germline-derived CDR1 and CDR2 are SGHRS and YFSETQ. The method was immunoSEQ multiplex PCR; TCRdb's version includes in-frame clones alone and lacks a portion of them. The table includes about 260,000 clones, about 88% detected once. The sample was PBMCs or T cells enriched from blood (not recorded which). The chain links TRBV5-1 to TRBJ2-3, with 9 positions matching TRBD1. The sequence was collected from a man aged 25 to 40 with acute COVID-19. CDR3 bases: TGCGCCAGCAGCTTAACAGGGGGCGCAGATACGCAGTATTTT. Protein sequence: CASSLTGGADTQYF.